This T cell receptor (beta chain) came from a study of T cell repertoires in cytomegalovirus infection. The sample holds many counts of this clonotype. In TCRdb, the reads were re-called with MiXCR into one record per CDR3 protein. The sample has 300,000 or so distinct CDR3 sequences, roughly 9.3% seen once; the top ten hold around 2.4%. CDR3 length: 19 amino acids. V was clipped by 5 bases and J by 6 bases; unmatched bases: 24. The V gene's germline CDR1 is SGHTA and CDR2 FQGNSA. The chain carries TRBV7-2 and TRBJ1-2; TRBD1 matches 7 bases. The receptor was isolated from a human donor in good health (CMV status not recorded). Some clones in this sample may be carry-over from other donors' samples. The sample consisted of PBMCs. CDR3 DNA sequence: TGTGCCAGCAGCCCTCACCACGACAGGGTGTCGGTTGGAGAGGATGGCTACACCTTC. Protein product: CASSPHHDRVSVGEDGYTF.